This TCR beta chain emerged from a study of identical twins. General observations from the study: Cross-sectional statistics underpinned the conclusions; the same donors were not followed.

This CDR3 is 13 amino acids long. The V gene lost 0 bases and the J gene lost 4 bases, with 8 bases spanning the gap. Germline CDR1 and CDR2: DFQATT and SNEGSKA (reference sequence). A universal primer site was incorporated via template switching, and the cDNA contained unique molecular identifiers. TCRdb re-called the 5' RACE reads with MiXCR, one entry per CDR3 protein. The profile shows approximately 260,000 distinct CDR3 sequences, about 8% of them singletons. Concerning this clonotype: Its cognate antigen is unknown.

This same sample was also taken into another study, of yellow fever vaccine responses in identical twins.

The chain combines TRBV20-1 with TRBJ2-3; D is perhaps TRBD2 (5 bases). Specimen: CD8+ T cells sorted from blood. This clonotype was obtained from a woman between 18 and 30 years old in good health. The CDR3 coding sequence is TGCAGTGCTAGAGACGGGGTTTCAGATACGCAGTATTTT. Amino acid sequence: CSARDGVSDTQYF.